One sample yielded the 7 T cell receptor delta chains listed below, sequenced in a study of γδ T cells in repeated Plasmodium falciparum infection. TCRdb processed the multiplex PCR reads again with the CATT caller. The sample yields 90,000 to 95,000 delta-chain clones, 0.9% to 1% seen once. Gammadelta T cells were flow-sorted from PBMC into Vgamma9/Vdelta2+ and Vdelta2-negative populations for bulk analysis. The sequencing sample was made of gamma-delta T cells from blood. Receptors originate from a pool of human donors (malaria-infected and uninfected, not separated).

This clone was seen a handful of times. The protein recorded in TCRdb matches a much larger clone and deviates from this DNA's translation at residue 21, suggesting a read error; the protein here is obtained by translating the DNA. V gene assignment gives TRDV1, but the J gene was left uncalled; whether TRDD3, the table's D call, matches the DNA was not checked. The CDR3 has 22 residues. The V gene's germline CDR1 is TSWWSYY and CDR2 QGS. CDR3 amino acids: CALGELGLERWIRERYTDKLTF. DNA of the CDR3: TGTGCTCTTGGGGAACTCGGGCTCGAACGATGGATACGCGAACGATACACCGATAAACTCACCTTT.

This clone was seen a few times. Just one base apart from a much larger clone, this may be a read error. In the same sample, other DNA sequences code for this CDR3. CDR3 sequence: CACDNLSGDTIGISPDKLIF. CDR3 DNA: TGCGCCTGTGACAACCTCTCTGGGGATACGATCGGGATTTCGCCCGATAAACTCATCTTT. This sequence joins TRDV2 and TRDJ1, with 9 bases identical to TRDD3. Germline matching of the DNA provided the J gene here, since TCRdb leaves it blank. The CDR3 is made up of 20 amino acids. Germline lookup yields CDR1 GEAIGNYY and CDR2 EKD.

In its sample, this clone was seen many times. The rearrangement joins TRDV1 to TRDJ1, with 10 bases aligning to TRDD3. CDR1 and CDR2 from the germline V gene are TSWWSYY and QGS. With 1 base clipped from V and 8 bases from J, the junction kept 31 bases outside the gene matches. CDR3 size: 23 residues. CDR3: CALGEPVHIPRPVLGDALFKLIF. CDR3 nucleotides: TGTGCTCTTGGGGAACCGGTCCACATACCCCGCCCAGTACTGGGGGATGCCCTATTCAAACTCATCTTT.

In its sample, this clone was seen many times. A much larger clone lies one base from this, so it may be a read error. V gene TRDV1 combines with J gene TRDJ1, with 9 bases aligning to TRDD3. The CDR3 is 26 residues long. Per germline, CDR1 TSWWSYY and CDR2 QGS. CDR3 sequence: CAFGDTLFGATGPDYWGRGYTDKLIF. CDR3 in DNA: TGTGCTTTTGGGGACACTCTCTTTGGGGCTACAGGGCCCGATTACTGGGGGAGAGGGTACACCGATAAACTCATCTTT.

On this clone itself: A much larger clone lies a single base off, so this may be a read error. CDR3 DNA: TGTGCTCTTGGGGTTGTTATTGGGGGATATCATCCCGATAAACTCATCTTT. Protein sequence: CALGVVIGGYHPDKLIF. This chain links TRDV1 with TRDJ1; the match to TRDD3 covers 9 bases. No J gene is reported in TCRdb; it was inferred here by comparing the DNA with germline. Trimming cost V 4 bases and J 3 bases; bases outside gene matches: 12. The CDR3 totals 17 residues. Germline V gives CDR1 TSWWSYY, CDR2 QGS.

About this clone itself: TCRdb lists the protein of a much larger clone for this DNA, which differs at residue 18, so this is likely a read error; the protein given here is translated from the DNA itself. The V gene is TRDV1; the J gene was not called; the table assigns TRDD3, which was not confirmed against the DNA. This CDR3 has 19 amino acids. The germline CDR1 and CDR2 sequences are TSWWSYY and QGS. CDR3 coding DNA: TGTGCTCTTGGGGCCCGTCGTCTTCCTACTTGGGGGATACGGATAAAACTCACCTTT. Protein: CALGARRLPTWGIRIKLTF.

This clone was seen more than once but under ten times. The TCRdb protein, from a much larger clone, departs from this DNA's translation at residue 5, likely by read error; the protein shown derives from the DNA. The chain combines TRDV2 with TRDJ1; 12 nucleotides align to TRDD3. The J gene was missing in TCRdb and was found by matching the end of the DNA to germline. The germline V gene has CDR1 GEAIGNYY and CDR2 EKD. CDR3 length: 22 amino acids. The trim removed 3 bases at V and 5 bases at J, leaving 27 bases unmatched. CDR3 region: CACDAVSGGYEKNLGQRDKLIF. The DNA of the CDR3 is TGTGCCTGTGACGCCGTTTCTGGGGGATACGAGAAAAACTTGGGCCAACGAGATAAACTCATCTTT.